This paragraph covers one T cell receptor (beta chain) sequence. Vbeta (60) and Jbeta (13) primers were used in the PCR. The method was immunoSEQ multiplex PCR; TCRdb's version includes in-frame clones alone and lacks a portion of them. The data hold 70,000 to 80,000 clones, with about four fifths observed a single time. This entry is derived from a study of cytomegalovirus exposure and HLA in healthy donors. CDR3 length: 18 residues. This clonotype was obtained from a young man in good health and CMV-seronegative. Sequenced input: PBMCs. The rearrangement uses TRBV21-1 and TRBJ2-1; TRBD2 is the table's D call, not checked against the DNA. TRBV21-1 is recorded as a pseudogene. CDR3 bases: TGTGCCAGCAGCAAAGTAACTAGCGGGAGGGTTCGGTCGAATGAGCAGTTCTTC. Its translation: CASSKVTSGRVRSNEQFF.